This TCR beta chain was recovered during a study of blood T cell repertoires in COVID-19. On the study more broadly: Specimens from acute and convalescent COVID-19 originated in the United States, Italy and Spain. From T cells, B-cell-depleted T cells, or PBMCs came the material, which was cDNA or gDNA.

Germline V gene data show CDR1 as SNHLY and CDR2 as FYNNEI. V was clipped by 6 bases and J by 2 bases; unmatched bases: 6. The CDR3 has 14 amino acids. As processed by the authors: Using reference gene primer amplification, nucleated cell counts were estimated. Method: immunoSEQ multiplex PCR; TCRdb's copy keeps in-frame clones and lacks some. That table supplies the V and J calls and clone size; D and trimming were determined from the DNA. The table lists under 150,000 clones, around four fifths of them singletons. This TCR came from a man in his thirties or forties with acute or convalescent COVID-19. The sequenced material came from peripheral blood. The chain employs TRBV2 and TRBJ1-2, with 7 positions matching TRBD1. The CDR3 region has the DNA TGTGCCAGCAGCTCCGCGGGACAGAACTATGGCTACACCTTC. The encoded protein is CASSSAGQNYGYTF.